One TCR beta chain is described in this entry. This receptor's antigen is unknown. Per-base qualities were not stored, and no clone one base away is much larger. V sheds 9 bases and J sheds 0 bases, leaving 9 bases between their ends. CDR1 LGHDT and CDR2 YNNKEL are derived from the germline V gene (reference sequence). There are 13 amino acids in the CDR3, from cysteine to phenylalanine inclusive. Only the CDR3 region is kept as DNA, spanning 39 bases read in frame from base 1. This sample was taken from a study of T-cell reconstitution after alpha-beta-depleted transplantation in children (dated by TCRdb to about 2016). With respect to the entire study: T-cell immune reconstitution after TCRalphabeta/CD19-depleted allogeneic hematopoietic cell transplantation in children was quantitatively tracked in the study by means of TCR repertoire profiling.

Library preparation was by PCR. For sequencing, an Illumina HiSeq 2500 was employed. TCR library preparation used molecular barcoding, with unique molecular identifiers applied to normalize quantification of the TCRbeta repertoire. TCRdb's own reprocessing of the public reads used fastp at Q25 and MiXCR and kept productive beta chains. Merged by CDR3 protein, the rows form single entries marked with the most common genes and DNA. The sample includes some 530,000 distinct CDR3 sequences, with under 15% observed a single time. The leading ten clones occupy around 6.1% of the sample. This clonotype was obtained from a human donor who donated a stem cell graft to a child with combined immunodeficiency. Sequences were derived from PBMCs from the stem cell graft donor, sampled from the stem cell graft. The chain links TRBV3-1 with TRBJ2-4; a tentative D call is TRBD1 (6 bases match). Here the CDR3 is given as CASLQGAKNIQYF. The DNA is TGTGCCAGTTTACAGGGAGCCAAAAACATTCAGTACTTC.